This entry describes one T cell receptor (beta chain). This clonotype has at least ten counts. No antigen is known for it. No base qualities exist here, and no much larger clone lies one base off it. From the germline V gene (reference sequence), CDR1 is MNHEY and CDR2 is SMNVEV. The junction shows trimming of 4 bases on V and 0 bases on J, plus 13 bases between the germline ends. The CDR3 numbers 16 residues from cysteine through phenylalanine. The retained sequence is limited to the CDR3, 48 bases, with the frame set at the first base. The data are from a study of regulatory T cells in long-lasting Graves disease listed by TCRdb under 2021. About the full investigation: Patients with newly diagnosed Graves' disease had been on antithyroid drugs for under 3 months. Peripheral blood TCR sequencing and RNA sequencing compared persistent Graves' disease patients with newly diagnosed Graves' disease patients. The study took place in China and was registered as a clinical trial. A total of roughly 35 samples underwent TCR sequencing: about 13 from persistent and approximately 20 from newly diagnosed Graves' disease patients. On the study overall, not on this receptor specifically: The authors acknowledged the small sample size as a limitation that may reduce accuracy. Sequencing and analysis were limited to the TCR beta chain. Persistent patients shared more public clonotypes among themselves (2,741) than newly diagnosed patients did (about 970). Only peripheral blood was studied, because thyroid tissue, the primary lesion, was inaccessible. Persistent Graves' disease patients showed lower TCR Shannon entropy and fewer highly expanded clones than newly diagnosed patients, suggesting clonal expansion. Preferential use of TRBV28, TRBJ1-2 and TRBJ2-5 was observed in persistent disease, whereas TRBV20-1 and TRBJ2-1 were favored in newly diagnosed disease.

The library was made by multiplex PCR. The listed sequencing device is Illumina HiSeq 4000. To build TCR beta libraries, CDR3 regions were amplified by Arm-PCR using iRepertoire HTBI primers. Gel purification was performed on PCR products prior to sequencing. The source study handled its data this way. A total of 62 TRBV and some 15 TRBJ segments were identified across samples and were used for gene usage analysis of CDR3 amino acid clonotypes. COPE and FqMerger were used to merge the filtered high-quality paired reads into contigs. Contigs were aligned with BLAST to IMGT TRBV, TRBD and TRBJ reference genes, and CDR3 was defined per IMGT. Highly expanded clones were defined as clonotypes with a frequency above 0.1%. Repertoire diversity was measured by Shannon entropy, and V-J evenness by the Gini coefficient. Clonotypes shared by more than one individual were considered public. TCRdb itself trimmed the public reads at Q25 with fastp, ran MiXCR and retained productive beta chains. CDR3 protein duplicates are merged, each entry listing the most common genes and DNA. TCRdb's processing, not the authors', yielded these V and J calls. This sample gives some 600,000 distinct CDR3 sequences in total; about 15% of them show up just once. The ten largest clonotypes hold 12% of the sample.

Per the publication, the time point label means: newly diagnosed GD, antithyroid drugs for less than 3 months. For both TCR sequencing and RNA sequencing, RNA was extracted from PBMCs in TRIzol. The diagnosis of Graves' disease followed American Thyroid Association guidelines. Recruitment of patients was carried out at an endocrinology department in Xi'an, China. Each patient gave 8.5 to 9.5 milliliters of peripheral blood, collected in an EDTA anticoagulant tube. PBMCs were isolated by Ficoll Paque Plus density gradient separation without further T cell sorting. An Agilent 2100 Bioanalyzer and agarose gel were used to assess RNA quality, and a NanoDrop 2000 was used to measure RNA concentration. These data also featured in a second study, about T cells in Graves' hyperthyroidism and ophthalmopathy. The second paper states: Stable Graves' hyperthyroidism was defined as the absence of progression to ophthalmopathy over 18 months of follow-up. Hyperthyroidism patients were newly diagnosed, with disease duration under 2 months, and aged 18 to 65 years. Exclusion was applied to patients with uncontrolled infections, other autoimmune diseases, pregnancy or lactation. Diagnoses were based on clinical symptoms, serum thyroxine and TRAb, thyroid ultrasound and orbital computed tomography. The TCR CDR3 was subjected to a first round of RT-PCR using the HTBI primer set and the Qiagen OneStep RT-PCR kit. Most expanded thyroid clonotypes (frequency above 0.001) were also found in blood, which suggests that blood repertoires may mirror thyroid immune responses. A 13 V-J signature model separated ophthalmopathy from stable hyperthyroidism, with nearly 90% sensitivity and about 81% specificity in cross-validation and 80%/75% in testing. In validation, the model predicted progression to ophthalmopathy with 60% to 71% sensitivity and roughly 72% specificity, a median of about six months before onset. TCR V-J signatures able to tell the groups apart were searched for in a discovery cohort of 90 to 100 patients, of whom 40 to 45 had Graves' ophthalmopathy and roughly 59 had stable Graves' hyperthyroidism. An independent validation cohort of about 19 hyperthyroidism patients and 17 patients who later progressed to ophthalmopathy tested prospective prediction of ophthalmopathy. The 100 or so discovery patients were divided at random into training and test sets in a 7:3 ratio. Thyroid tissue and blood T-cell repertoires from roughly 6 Graves' hyperthyroidism patients were also compared in the study. Following sampling, methimazole starting at 30 mg daily was given to hyperthyroidism patients, and high-dose intravenous methylprednisolone was given to ophthalmopathy patients. The libraries were constructed in a second round of multiplex PCR and then size-selected and purified. The libraries were sequenced on an Illumina HiSeq2000 using paired-end 100 bp reads. SOAPnuke was used to process the raw data, removing reads that contained adapters or uncalled bases, had a mean Phred below 15, or lacked an exact match to the constant primer or identifier. High-quality paired reads were merged using COPE v1.2.5, and each unique nucleotide sequence was defined as a clonotype. MiTCR v1.1 was used to align clonotypes to the IMGT TRBV, TRBD and TRBJ reference segments. The analysis was restricted to V-J combinations with a frequency above 0.0001, which together covered 98% to 99.2% of the repertoires. A TCS score was defined as the ratio between F50 (clonal expansion) and ExV (chaos), using BLOSUM62-based TCRdist between CDR3 peptides within each V-J. Welch's t-statistics and random forest reduced some 510 V-J features to some 14, which were used in a naive Bayes classifier (R e1071). No statistical method was used to fix the sample size in advance, and group allocation was not hidden from the investigators. The paper describes TCR Vbeta CDR3 sequencing of 135 peripheral blood samples, made up of approximately 40 ophthalmopathy patients, roughly 80 hyperthyroidism patients and 17 progressor patients.

The source of this sequence is a man younger than 35 with Graves disease. Donor details come from another sample of the same person, matched by shared clones. The chain links TRBV27 with TRBJ1-5, with an unclear D gene assignment. The material was peripheral blood mononuclear cells (PBMCs), obtained at new diagnosis, from a patient treated with antithyroid drugs. The CDR3 here reads CASSSTLDFSNQPQHF. The DNA reads TGTGCCAGCAGTTCCACCCTGGATTTTAGCAATCAGCCCCAGCATTTT.